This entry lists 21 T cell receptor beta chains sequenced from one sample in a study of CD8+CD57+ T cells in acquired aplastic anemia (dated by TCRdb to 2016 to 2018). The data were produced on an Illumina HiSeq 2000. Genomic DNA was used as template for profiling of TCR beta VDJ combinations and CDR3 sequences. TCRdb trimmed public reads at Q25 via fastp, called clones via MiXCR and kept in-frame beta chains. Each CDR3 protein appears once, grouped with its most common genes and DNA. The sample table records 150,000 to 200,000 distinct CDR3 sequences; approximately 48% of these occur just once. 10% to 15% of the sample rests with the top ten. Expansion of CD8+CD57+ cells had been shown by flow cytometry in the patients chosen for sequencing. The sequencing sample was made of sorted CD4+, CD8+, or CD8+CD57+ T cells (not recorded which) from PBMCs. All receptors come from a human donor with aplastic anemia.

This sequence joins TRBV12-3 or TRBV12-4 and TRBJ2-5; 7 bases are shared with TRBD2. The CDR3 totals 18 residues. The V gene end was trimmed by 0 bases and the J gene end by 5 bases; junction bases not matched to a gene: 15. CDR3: CASSLAPRLAAGLETQYF. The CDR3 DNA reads TGTGCCAGCAGTTTAGCGCCTCGGCTAGCGGCGGGTTTGGAGACCCAGTACTTC.

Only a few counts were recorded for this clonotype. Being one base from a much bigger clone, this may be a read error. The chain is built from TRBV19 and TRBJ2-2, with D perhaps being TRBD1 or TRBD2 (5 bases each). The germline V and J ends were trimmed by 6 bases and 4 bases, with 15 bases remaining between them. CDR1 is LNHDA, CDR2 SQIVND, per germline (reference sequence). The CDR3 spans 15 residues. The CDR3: CASSPRAGLTGELFF. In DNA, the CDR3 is TGTGCCAGTAGCCCCAGGGCAGGACTCACCGGGGAGCTGTTTTTT.

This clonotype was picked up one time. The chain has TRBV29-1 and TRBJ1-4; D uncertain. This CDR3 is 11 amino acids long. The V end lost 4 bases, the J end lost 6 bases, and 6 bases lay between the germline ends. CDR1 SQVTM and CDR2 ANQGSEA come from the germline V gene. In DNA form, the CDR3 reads TGCAGCGTTGGAGGCGATGAAAAACTGTTTTTT. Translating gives CSVGGDEKLFF.

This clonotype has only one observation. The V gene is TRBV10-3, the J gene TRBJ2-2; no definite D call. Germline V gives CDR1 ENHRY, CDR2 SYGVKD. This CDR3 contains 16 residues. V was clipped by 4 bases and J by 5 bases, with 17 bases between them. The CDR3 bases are TGTGCCATCAGTGTGATTTCTATTCAGGAGACCGGGGAGCTGTTTTTT. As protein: CAISVISIQETGELFF.

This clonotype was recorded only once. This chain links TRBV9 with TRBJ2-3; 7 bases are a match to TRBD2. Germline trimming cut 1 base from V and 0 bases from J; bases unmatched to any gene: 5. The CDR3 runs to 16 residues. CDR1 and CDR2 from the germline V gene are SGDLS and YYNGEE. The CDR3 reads CASSVSGGSSTDTQYF. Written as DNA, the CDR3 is TGTGCCAGCAGCGTAAGTGGCGGGAGTAGCACAGATACGCAGTATTTT.

CDR3 in amino acids: CASSLVGQKNTEAFF. The CDR3 DNA follows: TGCGCCAGCAGCTTGGTGGGACAGAAGAACACTGAAGCTTTCTTT. This chain links TRBV5-1 with TRBJ1-1; 7 positions match TRBD1. CDR3 length: 15 amino acids. Germline CDR1 SGHRS, CDR2 YFSETQ. J was trimmed by 1 base and V by 0 bases; bases with no gene match: 3.

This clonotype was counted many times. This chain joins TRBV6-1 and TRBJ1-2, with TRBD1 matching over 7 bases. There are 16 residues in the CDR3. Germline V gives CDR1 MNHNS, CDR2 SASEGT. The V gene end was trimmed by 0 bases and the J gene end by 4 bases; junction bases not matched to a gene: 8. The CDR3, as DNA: TGTGCCAGCAGTGAAGCGAGAAGGGGGCGCGGCTATGGCTACACCTTC. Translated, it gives CASSEARRGRGYGYTF.

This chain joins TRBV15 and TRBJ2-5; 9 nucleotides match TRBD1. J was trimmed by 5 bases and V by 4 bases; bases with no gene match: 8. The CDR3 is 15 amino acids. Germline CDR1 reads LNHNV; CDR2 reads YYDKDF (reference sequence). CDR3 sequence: CATSKTGGVGETQYF. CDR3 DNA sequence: TGTGCCACCAGCAAAACAGGGGGCGTCGGGGAGACCCAGTACTTC.

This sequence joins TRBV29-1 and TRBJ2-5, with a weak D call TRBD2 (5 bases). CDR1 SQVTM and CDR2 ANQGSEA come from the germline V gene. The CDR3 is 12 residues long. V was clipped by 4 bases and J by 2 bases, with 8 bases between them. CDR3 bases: TGCAGCGTTGGGAGGAGGCAAGAGACCCAGTACTTC. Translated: CSVGRRQETQYF.

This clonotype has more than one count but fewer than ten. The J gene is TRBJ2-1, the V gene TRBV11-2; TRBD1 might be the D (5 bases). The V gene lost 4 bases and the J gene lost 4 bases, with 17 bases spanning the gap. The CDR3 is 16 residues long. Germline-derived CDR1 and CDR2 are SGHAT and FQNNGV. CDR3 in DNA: TGTGCCAGCAGCTCCCTGTGGGGCGATAAGTACAATGAGCAGTTCTTC. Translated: CASSSLWGDKYNEQFF.

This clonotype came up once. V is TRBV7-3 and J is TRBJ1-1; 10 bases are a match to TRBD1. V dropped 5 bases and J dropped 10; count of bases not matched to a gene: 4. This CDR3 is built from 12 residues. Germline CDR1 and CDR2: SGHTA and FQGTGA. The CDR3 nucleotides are TGTGCCAGCAGCAGGGACAGGGGAATAGCTTTCTTT. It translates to CASSRDRGIAFF.

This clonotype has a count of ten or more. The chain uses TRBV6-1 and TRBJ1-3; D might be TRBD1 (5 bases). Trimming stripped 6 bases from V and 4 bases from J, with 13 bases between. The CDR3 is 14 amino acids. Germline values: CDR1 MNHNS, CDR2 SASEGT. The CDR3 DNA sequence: TGTGCCAGCAGGACGGTCGAGGGGGGAAACACCATATATTTT. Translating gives CASRTVEGGNTIYF.

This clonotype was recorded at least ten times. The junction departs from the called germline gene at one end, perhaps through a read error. CDR3 in amino acids: CASSLGGRTEAFF. The CDR3 nucleotides are TGTGCCAGCAGCTTGGGCGGCAGGACTGAAGCCTTCTTT. The J gene is TRBJ1-1, the V gene TRBV5-8; the D is unclear. The CDR3 is made up of 13 amino acids. Germline CDR1 SGHTS, CDR2 YDEGEE.

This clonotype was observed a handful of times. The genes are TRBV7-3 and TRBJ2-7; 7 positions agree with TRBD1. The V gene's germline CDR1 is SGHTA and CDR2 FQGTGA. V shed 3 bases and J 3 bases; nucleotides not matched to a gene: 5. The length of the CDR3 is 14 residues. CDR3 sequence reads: CASSLLGQSYEQYF. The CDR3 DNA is TGTGCCAGCAGCTTGCTGGGACAGAGCTACGAGCAGTACTTC.

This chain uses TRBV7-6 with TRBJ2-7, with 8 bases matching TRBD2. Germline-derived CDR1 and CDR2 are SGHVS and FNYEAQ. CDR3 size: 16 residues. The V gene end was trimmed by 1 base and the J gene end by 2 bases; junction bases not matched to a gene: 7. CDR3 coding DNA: TGTGCCAGCAGCTTAGACCCGGGAGGGTTGGCCTACGAGCAGTACTTC. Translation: CASSLDPGGLAYEQYF.

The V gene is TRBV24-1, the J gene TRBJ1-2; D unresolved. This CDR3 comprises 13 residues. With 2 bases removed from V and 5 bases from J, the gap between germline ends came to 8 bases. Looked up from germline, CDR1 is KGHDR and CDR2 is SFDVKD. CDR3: CATSDSAVYGYTF. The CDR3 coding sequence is TGTGCCACCAGTGATTCGGCGGTTTATGGCTACACCTTC.

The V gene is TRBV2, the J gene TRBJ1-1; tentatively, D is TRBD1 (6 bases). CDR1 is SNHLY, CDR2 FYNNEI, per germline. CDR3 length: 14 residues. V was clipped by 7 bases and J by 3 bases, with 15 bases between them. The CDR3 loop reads CASTIQGVDTEAFF. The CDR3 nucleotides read TGTGCCAGCACTATACAGGGCGTCGACACTGAAGCTTTCTTT. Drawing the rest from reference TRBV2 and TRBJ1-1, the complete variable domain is EPEVTQTPSHQVTQMGQEVILRCVPISNHLYFYWYRQILGQKVEFLVSFYNNEISEKSEIFDDQFSVERPDGSNFTLKIRSTKLEDSAMYFCASTIQGVDTEAFFGQGTRLTVV.

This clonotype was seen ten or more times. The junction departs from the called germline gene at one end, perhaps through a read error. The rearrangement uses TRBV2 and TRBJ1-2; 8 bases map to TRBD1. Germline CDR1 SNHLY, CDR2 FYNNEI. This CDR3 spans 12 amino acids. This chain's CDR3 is CASSEDRGGYTF. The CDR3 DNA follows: TGTGCCAGCAGCGAAGACAGGGGCGGCTACACCTTC.

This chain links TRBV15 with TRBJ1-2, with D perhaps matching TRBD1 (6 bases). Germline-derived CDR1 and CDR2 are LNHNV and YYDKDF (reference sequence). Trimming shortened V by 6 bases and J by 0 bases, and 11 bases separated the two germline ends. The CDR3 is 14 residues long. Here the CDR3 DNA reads TGTGCCACCAGGTCGGGGGGCTCTAACTATGGCTACACCTTC. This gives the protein CATRSGGSNYGYTF.

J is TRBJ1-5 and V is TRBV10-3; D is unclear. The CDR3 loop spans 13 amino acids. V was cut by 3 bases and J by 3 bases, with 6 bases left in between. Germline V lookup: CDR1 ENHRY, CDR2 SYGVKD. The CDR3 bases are TGTGCCATCAGTGACCGGGTCAATCAGCCCCAGCATTTT. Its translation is CAISDRVNQPQHF.

The CDR3 reads CASSLSFGADTQYF. The CDR3, as DNA: TGTGCCAGCAGCCTCTCCTTCGGGGCAGATACGCAGTATTTT. The genes are TRBV7-2 and TRBJ2-3, with D possibly TRBD2 on 5 matching bases. The CDR3 is made up of 14 amino acids. Germline CDR1 reads SGHTA; CDR2 reads FQGNSA. With 5 bases removed from V and 4 bases from J, the gap between germline ends came to 13 bases.